These 27 T cell receptor beta chains were all obtained from the same sample, sequenced in a study of shared T cell receptors in the human thymus. The table came from immunoSEQ multiplex PCR; TCRdb's copy has only in-frame clones and leaves some out. The sample records 500,000 to 750,000 clones, around nine tenths being singletons. Another study also made use of these data, one on human thymus T cells.

What was sequenced was thymocytes. Receptor source: a boy less than two years old with a congenital heart defect.

The J gene is TRBJ1-4, the V gene TRBV18; TRBD1 might be the D (5 bases). V lost 0 bases to trimming and J lost 5 bases, with 7 bases between them. This CDR3 is built from 14 residues. Germline CDR1 KGHSH, CDR2 LQKENI. The CDR3 coding sequence is TGTGCCAGCTCACCACCGACAGCAAATGAAAAACTGTTTTTT. Amino acids: CASSPPTANEKLFF.

The V call is TRBV30, the J call TRBJ1-5, with TRBD1 matching 7 bases. CDR1 is GTSNPN and CDR2 is SVGIG in the germline V gene (reference sequence). The CDR3 is made up of 17 amino acids. V lost 0 bases, J lost 11 bases, and 19 bases stayed unmatched. DNA of the CDR3: TGTGCCTGGAGTGTAACTGTTCCCGGGACAGAGCGTCGGGCCCAGCATTTT. Amino acids: CAWSVTVPGTERRAQHF. The full variable domain, in which reference TRBV30 and TRBJ1-5 provide the parts outside the CDR3, is SQTIHQWPATLVQPVGSPLSLECTVEGTSNPNLYWYRQAAGRGLQLLFYSVGIGQISSEVPQNLSASRPQDRQFILSSKKLLLSDSGFYLCAWSVTVPGTERRAQHFGDGTRLSIL.

This clone was observed a few times. Here the CDR3 reads CASSLSPRVRSDTQYF. The CDR3, as DNA: TGTGCCAGCAGTTTATCCCCCAGGGTTAGGTCAGATACGCAGTATTTT. The chain couples TRBV27 to TRBJ2-3; D may be TRBD1 (5 bases). The CDR3 covers 16 residues. Germline V gene lookup returns CDR1 MNHEY and CDR2 SMNVEV (reference sequence). Trimming pared 0 bases from V and 4 bases from J, leaving 14 bases between.

For this clone: The junction departs from germline at one end; a sequencing error may be responsible. The chain carries TRBV15 and TRBJ2-3, with 7 bases matching TRBD1. CDR1 LNHNV and CDR2 YYDKDF come from the germline V gene (reference sequence). The CDR3 runs to 16 residues. CDR3 protein: CATSRDTTGMTATQYF. The CDR3 region has the DNA TGTGCCACCAGCAGAGATACGACAGGGATGACAGCTACGCAGTATTTT.

The chain joins TRBV28 to TRBJ2-7; TRBD1 aligns across 7 bases. In germline, CDR1 is MDHEN, CDR2 SYDVKM. The CDR3 covers 15 residues. With 3 bases clipped from V and 0 bases from J, the junction kept 5 bases outside the gene matches. CDR3 DNA: TGTGCCAGCAGTTTTCGGACAGGCCGCTCCTACGAGCAGTACTTC. This gives the protein CASSFRTGRSYEQYF.

The genes are TRBV4-3 and TRBJ2-1; maybe TRBD1 (5 bases). The germline V gene has CDR1 LGHNA and CDR2 YSLEER. The CDR3 has 16 residues. Trimming took 0 bases from V and 6 from J, leaving 15 bases between them. The CDR3 reads CASSQDSTGRANEQFF. The CDR3 nucleotides are TGCGCCAGCAGCCAAGATAGTACAGGCCGGGCCAATGAGCAGTTCTTC.

The chain couples TRBV12-5 to TRBJ1-5; 9 bases fit TRBD1. The germline V gene encodes CDR1 LGHNT and CDR2 FRNRAP. The CDR3 spans 17 residues. J gave up 1 base and V 0 bases, and 4 bases lay outside the gene matches. CDR3 sequence reads: CASGLVRDRGSNQPQHF. The CDR3 region has the DNA TGTGCTAGTGGTTTGGTTCGAGACAGGGGGAGCAATCAGCCCCAGCATTTT.

The rearrangement joins TRBV4-1 to TRBJ2-1; 7 nucleotides align to TRBD2. Germline V CDR1 and CDR2: MGHRA, YSYEKL. This CDR3 is built from 16 residues. V lost 1 base and J lost 6; bases outside the gene matches: 9. The chain's CDR3 is CASSQGGGPHINEQFF. For the CDR3, the DNA is TGCGCCAGCAGCCAAGGGGGGGGACCACACATCAATGAGCAGTTCTTC.

The genes are TRBV12-5 and TRBJ2-7; 9 nucleotides agree with TRBD2. Germline trimming cut 0 bases from V and 3 bases from J; bases unmatched to any gene: 9. This CDR3 contains 17 residues. Germline V gene lookup returns CDR1 LGHNT and CDR2 FRNRAP. The CDR3 DNA sequence: TGTGCTAGTGGTTTGGTACCGGATAGCGGGAGCAACTACGAGCAGTACTTC. It codes for CASGLVPDSGSNYEQYF.

The J gene is TRBJ1-4, the V gene TRBV29-1; D gene uncertain. The length of the CDR3 is 12 residues. Germline values: CDR1 SQVTM, CDR2 ANQGSEA. Trimming cost V 7 bases and J 8 bases, with 14 bases left between them. CDR3 DNA sequence: TGCAGCGGCCGCGGTGTCGACGAAAAACTGTTTTTT. The encoded protein is CSGRGVDEKLFF.

This clone was counted a single time. This chain joins TRBV20-1 and TRBJ2-3; D call uncertain. Per the germline V gene, CDR1 is DFQATT and CDR2 is SNEGSKA (reference sequence). V was pared by 8 bases and J by 5 bases, with 11 bases between. This CDR3 is 11 amino acids long. CDR3 DNA sequence: TGCAGTTCATTCCGAGTAGATACGCAGTATTTT. Its translation is CSSFRVDTQYF.

The CDR3 DNA reads as TGCGCCAGCAGCCAAGCGGTGACCTACGAGCAGTACTTC. Translating it yields CASSQAVTYEQYF. This chain connects TRBV4-3 to TRBJ2-7; D remains ambiguous. Trimming shortened V by 1 base and J by 2 bases, and 6 bases separated the two germline ends. This CDR3 is built from 13 residues. CDR1 is LGHNA and CDR2 is YSLEER in the germline V gene.

This clone appeared once. V gene TRBV18 combines with J gene TRBJ2-2; 8 bases align to TRBD2. Germline lookup yields CDR1 KGHSH and CDR2 LQKENI. The CDR3 is 13 amino acids. With 4 bases clipped from V and 6 bases from J, the junction kept 1 base outside the gene matches. This CDR3 is CASSRGGPGELFF. DNA for the CDR3: TGTGCCAGCTCACGCGGGGGGCCCGGGGAGCTGTTTTTT. The full variable domain, rest sourced from reference TRBV18 and TRBJ2-2, is NAGVMQNPRHLVRRRGQEARLRCSPMKGHSHVYWYRQLPEEGLKFMVYLQKENIIDESGMPKERFSAEFPKEGPSILRIQQVVRGDSAAYFCASSRGGPGELFFGEGSRLTVL.

J is TRBJ2-1 and V is TRBV29-1; 7 positions agree with TRBD2. The V gene's germline CDR1 is SQVTM and CDR2 ANQGSEA. Trimming removed 7 bases from V and 8 bases from J; junction bases left unmatched: 11. The CDR3 totals 13 residues. The CDR3 region has the DNA TGCAGCGCCTCCCCGTGGCGGGAGTATGAGCAGTTCTTC. Amino acid sequence: CSASPWREYEQFF.

CDR3 amino acids: CASSLDRDAEAFF. DNA of the CDR3: TGCGCCAGCAGTTTGGACAGGGACGCTGAAGCTTTCTTT. V and J are TRBV10-1 and TRBJ1-1; TRBD1 aligns across 8 bases. The ends lost 5 bases at V and 6 bases at J; junction bases unmatched: 5. Germline loops: CDR1 WNHNN, CDR2 SYGVQD (reference sequence). The CDR3 has 13 residues.

The CDR3: CASSQEAGQGFYEQYF. The DNA for the CDR3 is TGCGCCAGCAGCCAAGAAGCGGGACAGGGGTTTTACGAGCAGTACTTC. The rearrangement uses TRBV4-1 and TRBJ2-7; 10 nucleotides match TRBD1. The CDR3 contains 16 residues. V trimming: 0 bases; J trimming: 4 bases; junction bases outside the gene matches: 6. CDR1 MGHRA and CDR2 YSYEKL come from the germline V gene.

V is TRBV6-1 and J is TRBJ1-4; D remains unclear. The CDR3 is 12 amino acids. Germline V CDR1 and CDR2: MNHNS, SASEGT. The germline V and J ends were trimmed by 5 bases and 5 bases, with 6 bases remaining between them. As DNA, the CDR3 is TGTGCCAGCAGTCAATCAAATGAAAAACTGTTTTTT. Translated, it gives CASSQSNEKLFF.

With respect to this clone: Germline and junction disagree at one end, which may indicate a read error. V is TRBV7-7 and J is TRBJ2-5; D remains unclear. Germline assignment: CDR1 SSHAT and CDR2 FNYEAQ (reference sequence). The CDR3 totals 12 residues. Here the CDR3 reads CASSSTDETQYF. As DNA, the CDR3 is TGTGCTAGCAGCTCGACTGACGAGACCCAGTACTTC.

This chain connects TRBV21-1 to TRBJ2-3; the table's D call, TRBD2, was not checked against the DNA. TRBV21-1 is an annotated pseudogene. The CDR3 spans 16 residues. The DNA of the CDR3 is TGTGCCAGCAGCAAAATTCCTAGCGGGAGTGTAGATACGCAGTATTTT. The encoded protein is CASSKIPSGSVDTQYF.

The rearrangement uses TRBV7-3 and TRBJ2-7; TRBD2 matches 13 bases. The CDR3 has 16 amino acids. Germline V gene sequence: CDR1 SGHTA, CDR2 FQGTGA. With V trimmed by 4 bases and J by 2 bases, 5 bases remained unmatched. Here the CDR3 DNA reads TGTGCCAGCAGCTCCTCCGGGACTAGCGGGACCTACGAGCAGTACTTC. Encoded protein: CASSSSGTSGTYEQYF.

The rearrangement links TRBV11-3 to TRBJ1-1; no clear D gene. V lost 4 bases and J 10 bases, leaving 13 bases between the germline ends. Germline V gives CDR1 SGHNT, CDR2 YENEEA. The CDR3 is 12 amino acids. The CDR3 is CASSSSSGRAFF. The CDR3 DNA follows: TGTGCCAGCAGCTCCTCATCCGGTCGAGCTTTCTTT. Supplemented by reference TRBV11-3 and TRBJ1-1, the full variable domain reads EAGVVQSPRYKIIEKKQPVAFWCNPISGHNTLYWYLQNLGQGPELLIRYENEEAVDDSQLPKDRFSAERLKGVDSTLKIQPAELGDSAVYLCASSSSSGRAFFGQGTRLTVV.

The genes are TRBV11-2 and TRBJ2-7, with TRBD1 as a possible D gene (6 bases). This CDR3 has 13 residues. Germline CDR1 reads SGHAT; CDR2 reads FQNNGV. Trimming stripped 5 bases from V and 8 bases from J, with 16 bases between. DNA for the CDR3: TGTGCCAGCAGCCCTGGGGGCAGGGTCAAGCAGTACTTC. Protein product: CASSPGGRVKQYF.

The chain has TRBV21-1 and TRBJ2-7; the table's D call, TRBD2, has no DNA check behind it. TRBV21-1 is deemed a pseudogene. The CDR3 has 13 residues. The DNA of the CDR3 is TGTGCCAACTCACTAGCGTCGGAGTACGAGCAGTACTTC. This codes for CANSLASEYEQYF.

V usage is TRBV7-9 and J usage is TRBJ1-1; D unclear. CDR1 SEHNR and CDR2 FQNEAQ come from the germline V gene (reference sequence). The germline V and J ends were trimmed by 0 bases and 11 bases, with 25 bases remaining between them. The CDR3 is made up of 17 amino acids. For the CDR3, the DNA is TGTGCCAGCAGCTTAGCAGCCGACCCCGGGTCCTCGGCGTGGGCTTTCTTT. As protein: CASSLAADPGSSAWAFF.

CDR3: CASSLEGGSSTDTQYF. For the CDR3, the DNA is TGTGCCAGCAGCTTGGAAGGGGGCTCTAGCACAGATACGCAGTATTTT. The chain uses TRBV7-2 and TRBJ2-3; 7 bases line up with TRBD1. V trimming: 3 bases; J trimming: 0 bases; junction bases outside the gene matches: 6. The CDR3 runs to 16 residues. CDR1 SGHTA and CDR2 FQGNSA come from the germline V gene.

This clone was recorded a few times. The CDR3 nucleotides read TGTGCCAGCAGTGTCCCGACAGGCCACTGGACCGGGGAGCTGTTTTTT. Amino acids: CASSVPTGHWTGELFF. V usage is TRBV21-1 and J usage is TRBJ2-2; the table names TRBD1, a call not compared with the DNA. TRBV21-1 is a documented pseudogene. The CDR3 consists of 16 residues.

The V call is TRBV5-6, the J call TRBJ2-7, with TRBD2 identical over 8 bases. V lost 1 base to trimming and J lost 11 bases; unmatched junction nucleotides: 11. Germline V gene lookup returns CDR1 SGHDT and CDR2 YYEEEE. The CDR3 extends over 14 amino acids. The CDR3 sequence: CASSLFRKQAGEYF. Here the CDR3 DNA reads TGTGCCAGCAGCTTGTTCAGGAAACAAGCGGGGGAGTACTTC.